This is a list of T cell receptor beta chains from one sample in a study of glioma-infiltrating T cells after dendritic cell vaccination. Profiling relied on immunoSEQ multiplex PCR, and the TCRdb table lists in-frame clones only, not all of them. The sample records 80,000 to 100,000 clones, 79% being singletons. The material sequenced was blood, taken before dendritic cell vaccination. The receptors derive from a human donor with glioblastoma. CDR3s include the opening cysteine and the closing phenylalanine or tryptophan. A D gene is named only where the DNA matches it firmly. Clone size is stated in some rows and not others, as once, few, many or a class when expanded.

TRBV10-3,TRBJ1-5,.,.,15,CAIRNGLGGNQPQHF,TGTGCCATCAGGAACGGACTTGGTGGCAATCAGCCCCAGCATTTT
TRBV27,TRBJ2-2,few,TRBD1,17,CASSFSGQGGEAGELFF,TGTGCCAGCAGTTTCTCGGGACAGGGAGGGGAGGCCGGGGAGCTGTTTTTT
TRBV6-5,TRBJ1-1,.,TRBD1,14,CASRRDRVLAEAFF,TGTGCCAGCAGGAGGGACAGGGTGCTCGCTGAAGCTTTCTTT
TRBV28,TRBJ2-7,.,TRBD2,14,CASSLGREAHEQYF,TGTGCCAGCAGTTTGGGGCGGGAGGCCCACGAGCAGTACTTC
TRBV2,TRBJ1-4,.,TRBD1,15,CASSILYFPGQGLFF,TGTGCCAGCAGTATCTTATACTTTCCGGGACAGGGACTGTTTTTT
TRBV19,TRBJ2-7,.,.,13,CASSLGNSYEQYF,TGTGCCAGTAGTTTGGGCAACTCCTACGAGCAGTACTTC
TRBV14,TRBJ1-3,.,.,14,CASSPRVSGNTIYF,TGTGCCAGCAGTCCCAGGGTCTCTGGAAACACCATATATTTT
TRBV7-2,TRBJ1-5,.,TRBD1,14,CASSPAGGGQPQHF,TGTGCCAGCAGCCCCGCAGGGGGCGGTCAGCCCCAGCATTTT
TRBV6-1,TRBJ1-2,.,.,14,CASFKAPGYNGYTF,TGTGCCAGCTTTAAAGCACCAGGGTATAATGGCTACACCTTC
TRBV28,TRBJ2-7,.,.,14,CASIGAGASYEQYF,TGTGCCAGCATAGGAGCAGGGGCATCCTACGAGCAGTACTTC
TRBV4-1,TRBJ2-3,.,TRBD1,17,CASSLGPRTGGTDTQYF,TGCGCCAGCTCTCTTGGGCCCCGGACAGGGGGGACAGATACGCAGTATTTT
TRBV29-1,TRBJ2-2,.,TRBD2,15,CSVMASGSSTGELFF,TGCAGCGTTATGGCTAGCGGGTCGAGCACCGGGGAGCTGTTTTTT
TRBV6-1,TRBJ1-2,.,.,13,CASRGVKGEGYTF,TGTGCCAGCAGGGGAGTTAAGGGAGAGGGCTACACCTTC
TRBV6-6,TRBJ2-7,few,TRBD1,14,CASSLTGILYEQYF,TGTGCCAGCAGCCTGACAGGGATCCTCTACGAGCAGTACTTC
TRBV7-3,TRBJ2-3,few,TRBD2,15,CASSFGLGFTDTQYF,TGTGCCAGCAGCTTCGGACTAGGCTTCACAGATACGCAGTATTTT
TRBV19,TRBJ2-1,.,TRBD1,15,CASSYQGESYNEQFF,TGTGCCAGTAGCTATCAGGGGGAGTCCTACAATGAGCAGTTCTTC
TRBV19,TRBJ2-7,once,.,12,CASSRGPYEQYF,TGTGCCAGTAGTAGGGGCCCCTACGAGCAGTACTTC
TRBV5-6,TRBJ2-1,.,.,14,CASSFGQLYNEQFF,TGTGCCAGCAGCTTTGGACAGCTCTACAATGAGCAGTTCTTC
TRBV9,TRBJ2-1,.,.,16,CASSISAGHSYNEQFF,TGTGCCAGCAGCATCTCAGCGGGACACTCCTACAATGAGCAGTTCTTC
TRBV28,TRBJ2-7,.,TRBD1,16,CASSSPGQGKIYEQYF,TGTGCCAGCAGTTCACCAGGACAGGGGAAAATCTACGAGCAGTACTTC
TRBV15,TRBJ1-1,.,.,16,CATSRDLGLQNTEAFF,TGTGCCACCAGCAGAGATCTTGGACTTCAGAACACTGAAGCTTTCTTT
TRBV7-9,TRBJ1-1,.,.,16,CASSSLGGPNNTEAFF,TGTGCCAGCAGCTCCCTCGGGGGGCCTAACAACACTGAAGCTTTCTTT
TRBV6-5,TRBJ2-7,.,.,13,CASMQTGTYEQYF,TGTGCCAGCATGCAAACAGGCACCTACGAGCAGTACTTC
TRBV5-4,TRBJ2-7,.,.,13,CASSLDFSSEQYF,TGTGCCAGCAGCTTGGACTTTAGCTCCGAGCAGTACTTC
TRBV30,TRBJ1-5,.,TRBD1,13,CAWGQGTDQPQHF,TGTGCCTGGGGACAGGGTACCGATCAGCCCCAGCATTTT
TRBV10-1,TRBJ2-1,.,TRBD2,16,CASSEDFSGRNDEQFF,TGCGCCAGCAGTGAGGACTTCAGCGGGAGGAACGATGAGCAGTTCTTC
TRBV5-4,TRBJ1-1,.,.,16,CASSAGGALGETEAFF,TGTGCCAGCAGTGCTGGGGGGGCGTTGGGAGAGACTGAAGCTTTCTTT
TRBV7-3,TRBJ2-2,.,TRBD2,16,CASSPSGLASTGELFF,TGTGCCAGCAGCCCCTCGGGACTAGCGTCCACCGGGGAGCTGTTTTTT
TRBV2,TRBJ2-7,few,.,14,CASSEYGGTYEQYF,TGTGCCAGCAGTGAGTACGGCGGCACCTACGAGCAGTACTTC
TRBV6-5,TRBJ2-1,.,TRBD1,15,CASSQTGAMDNEQFF,TGTGCCAGCAGCCAAACAGGGGCAATGGACAATGAGCAGTTCTTC
TRBV19,TRBJ1-5,.,TRBD1,14,CASSNTGGNQPQHF,TGTGCCAGTAGTAACACAGGGGGCAATCAGCCCCAGCATTTT
TRBV15,TRBJ1-3,.,TRBD1,17,CATSSLTGVIPGNTIYF,TGTGCCACCAGCAGCCTGACAGGGGTTATCCCTGGAAACACCATATATTTT
TRBV4-1,TRBJ2-2,.,TRBD1,17,CASSQALTGSNTGELFF,TGCGCCAGCAGCCAAGCCTTGACAGGGTCGAACACCGGGGAGCTGTTTTTT
TRBV6-6,TRBJ1-2,.,TRBD1,15,CASKSNRGHFYGYTF,TGTGCCAGCAAGTCAAACAGGGGGCACTTCTATGGCTACACCTTC
TRBV11-2,TRBJ2-7,few,TRBD2,14,CASSLSGRRYEQYF,TGTGCCAGCAGCCTAAGCGGGAGAAGGTACGAGCAGTACTTC
TRBV6-1,TRBJ1-4,.,.,13,CASSVSSYEKLFF,TGTGCCAGCAGTGTCAGTTCCTATGAAAAACTGTTTTTT
TRBV5-1,TRBJ2-1,.,.,15,CASSQDYDSYNEQFF,TGCGCCAGCAGCCAAGACTATGACTCCTACAATGAGCAGTTCTTC
TRBV30,TRBJ2-6,.,.,17,CAWSRGTGNSGANVLTF,TGTGCCTGGAGTAGGGGGACGGGGAATTCGGGGGCCAACGTCCTGACTTTC
TRBV10-3,TRBJ2-7,.,TRBD2,14,CAISEGLAFYEQYF,TGTGCCATCAGTGAAGGACTAGCGTTTTACGAGCAGTACTTC
TRBV10-3,TRBJ1-4,few,.,11,CAISAGTKLFF,TGTGCCATCAGTGCCGGGACTAAACTGTTTTTT
TRBV18,TRBJ2-1,.,TRBD2,15,CASSPRLAGDNEQFF,TGTGCCAGCTCACCGCGACTAGCGGGGGACAATGAGCAGTTCTTC
TRBV30,TRBJ2-3,.,TRBD2,19,CAWSSWGASGRSLTDTQYF,TGTGCCTGGAGTTCCTGGGGGGCTAGCGGGAGGTCCCTCACAGATACGCAGTATTTT
TRBV2,TRBJ1-3,few,TRBD1,14,CASTTTGAGNTIYF,TGTGCCAGCACCACGACAGGGGCCGGAAACACCATATATTTT
TRBV5-1,TRBJ2-1,.,TRBD2,19,CASSLFRLAGVGSYNEQFF,TGCGCCAGCAGCTTGTTCCGACTAGCGGGAGTGGGGTCCTACAATGAGCAGTTCTTC
TRBV19,TRBJ1-5,.,.,15,CATGAEGLPLGPQHF,TGTGCCACTGGCGCGGAGGGGCTCCCTTTAGGGCCCCAGCATTTT
TRBV5-1,TRBJ2-3,.,.,16,CANLKKTGKVTDTQYF,TGCGCCAACCTCAAAAAAACAGGGAAGGTGACAGATACGCAGTATTTT
TRBV5-1,TRBJ2-3,.,.,14,CASSLVGETDTQYF,TGCGCCAGCAGCTTAGTGGGAGAAACAGATACGCAGTATTTT